These 19 T cell receptor beta chains were sequenced from one sample in a study of identical twins. TCRdb independently ran MiXCR on the 5' RACE reads; one entry per CDR3 protein. The repertoire has 1.5 million to 2 million distinct CDR3 sequences, about 32% of them found once; the top ten carry 0.25% to 0.3%. The sequencing sample was made of cord blood. Receptors were obtained from a newborn girl in good health.

This clonotype has just a few counts. The rearrangement uses TRBV12-3 or TRBV12-4 and TRBJ2-1; TRBD2 matches 7 bases. V shed 6 bases and J 3 bases; nucleotides not matched to a gene: 20. The CDR3 contains 19 residues. CDR3: CASRPNRRGERGLYNEQFF. DNA of the CDR3: TGTGCCAGCAGGCCTAATCGGAGGGGCGAGCGGGGCCTCTACAATGAGCAGTTCTTC.

Concerning this clonotype: Germline and junction disagree at one end, which may indicate a read error. CDR3 residues: CAGSFKGYGEQYF. The CDR3 DNA reads as TGTGCCGGCAGTTTCAAAGGGTATGGCGAGCAGTACTTC. V usage is TRBV28 and J usage is TRBJ2-5; D remains unclear. TRBJ2-7 matches the DNA end more closely, so the J call is doubtful. The CDR3 loop spans 13 amino acids. CDR1 MDHEN and CDR2 SYDVKM come from the germline V gene.

On this clonotype: One end of the junction is discordant with germline, which a read error may explain. This chain joins TRBV4-2 and TRBJ2-3; TRBD2 matches 13 bases. The germline V gene has CDR1 LGHNA and CDR2 YNFKEQ. This CDR3 contains 18 residues. CDR3 DNA: TGTGCCGGCAGCCTGACTAGCGGGGGGTCCCTAGGTGCCCATACGCAGTATTTT. It codes for CAGSLTSGGSLGAHTQYF.

The V call is TRBV20-1, the J call TRBJ2-1, with D unclear. The last part of the DNA fits TRBJ2-7 better; the J call may be wrong. The CDR3 totals 13 residues. Germline assignment: CDR1 DFQATT and CDR2 SNEGSKA (reference sequence). CDR3 in amino acids: CSARQASYNEQYF. DNA for the CDR3: TGCAGTGCTAGACAGGCCTCCTACAATGAGCAGTACTTC.

This chain connects TRBV5-6 to TRBJ1-1; D is unresolved. CDR1 and CDR2 (germline): SGHDT, YYEEEE. V lost 7 bases and J lost 1, with 8 bases in between. This CDR3 has 12 residues. CDR3 sequence reads: CASHKRNTEAFF. CDR3 sequence (DNA): TGTGCCAGCCACAAAAGGAACACTGAAGCTTTCTTT.

This clonotype was counted only a few times. This chain joins TRBV25-1 and TRBJ1-1, with D perhaps matching TRBD1 (5 bases). From germline, CDR1 is MGHDK and CDR2 SYGVNS. The CDR3 spans 16 residues. Trimming left V 1 base short and J 1 base short, with 13 bases between. Here the CDR3 DNA reads TGTGCCAGCAGTGAATTGTGGGGCACTGAGAACACTGAAGCTTTCTTT. Residues: CASSELWGTENTEAFF.

The rearrangement links TRBV20-1 to TRBJ2-1; no reliable D call. The CDR3 consists of 13 residues. CDR1 and CDR2 from the germline V gene are DFQATT and SNEGSKA (reference sequence). Trimming took off 5 bases at V and 0 bases at J, with 8 bases between the two ends. CDR3 in DNA: TGCAGTGCTGCTGGGCACTCCTACAATGAGCAGTTCTTC. It is translated as CSAAGHSYNEQFF.

CDR3 sequence reads: CSARDGLAGAQEQFF. The DNA of the CDR3 is TGCAGTGCTAGAGATGGACTAGCGGGAGCTCAGGAGCAGTTCTTC. This rearrangement joins TRBV20-1 to TRBJ2-1; 13 bases are a match to TRBD2. The CDR3 is 15 amino acids. V was pared by 0 bases and J by 10 bases, with 6 bases of the junction left unmatched. Germline V gene data show CDR1 as DFQATT and CDR2 as SNEGSKA (reference sequence).

The chain has TRBV15 and TRBJ2-1; possibly TRBD2 for D (7 bases). This CDR3 comprises 18 residues. Germline lookup yields CDR1 LNHNV and CDR2 YYDKDF (reference sequence). V was pared by 3 bases and J by 8 bases, with 26 bases between. CDR3 sequence reads: CATSRGNRGTIANHEQFF. The CDR3 DNA sequence: TGTGCCACCAGCAGGGGTAATAGGGGGACTATCGCTAACCATGAGCAGTTCTTC.

The rearrangement joins TRBV20-1 to TRBJ2-4; D is ambiguous. V lost 0 bases to trimming and J lost 0 bases, with 12 bases between them. CDR3 length equals 16 residues. CDR1 is DFQATT and CDR2 is SNEGSKA in the germline V gene (reference sequence). CDR3: CSARDPGKQAKNIQYF. The CDR3 bases are TGCAGTGCTAGAGATCCTGGGAAACAAGCCAAAAACATTCAGTACTTC.

The chain carries TRBV29-1 and TRBJ2-7; D is undetermined. The CDR3 totals 12 residues. Trimming removed 4 bases from V and 3 bases from J, with 10 bases in between. Germline V gives CDR1 SQVTM, CDR2 ANQGSEA. This chain's CDR3 is CSVVGVDYEQYF. The CDR3 region has the DNA TGCAGCGTTGTTGGGGTAGACTACGAGCAGTACTTC.

V is TRBV6-5 and J is TRBJ2-5; 12 bases agree with TRBD2. The germline V gene has CDR1 MNHEY and CDR2 SVGAGI. CDR3 length: 15 residues. The V gene end was trimmed by 6 bases and the J gene end by 11 bases; junction bases not matched to a gene: 13. CDR3 loop: CASRSRLAGVNEQYF. CDR3 in DNA: TGTGCCAGCAGATCCCGACTAGCGGGAGTCAATGAGCAGTACTTC.

This clonotype was counted between two and nine times. This chain uses TRBV20-1 with TRBJ2-7; 9 bases align to TRBD2. Germline trimming cut 3 bases from V and 3 bases from J; bases unmatched to any gene: 9. Germline CDR1 and CDR2: DFQATT and SNEGSKA (reference sequence). The CDR3 consists of 15 residues. The CDR3 sequence is CSASPRTSAGYEQYF. The DNA for the CDR3 is TGCAGTGCTAGCCCCAGGACTAGCGCAGGCTACGAGCAGTACTTC.

Regarding this clonotype: The germline gene is not matched at one end of the junction; a read error may be the cause. V and J are TRBV7-7 and TRBJ2-3; 9 bases map to TRBD2. Germline V gene data show CDR1 as SSHAT and CDR2 as FNYEAQ (reference sequence). There are 17 residues in the CDR3. The CDR3 sequence is CASSLRGGAGGTDTQYF. For the CDR3, the DNA is TGTGCTAGCAGCTTGAGGGGAGGAGCGGGAGGTACAGATACGCAGTATTTT.

This sequence joins TRBV3-1 and TRBJ1-6, with D possibly being TRBD1 (6 bases). This CDR3 contains 15 residues. In germline, CDR1 is LGHDT, CDR2 YNNKEL (reference sequence). V lost 6 bases, J lost 2 bases, and 11 bases lay in between. The CDR3 spells CASRQGNTYNSPLHF. The CDR3 region has the DNA TGTGCCAGCAGACAGGGTAACACCTATAATTCACCCCTCCACTTT.

This clonotype was seen a few times. V is TRBV30 and J is TRBJ2-7; D ambiguous. The CDR3 has 11 amino acids. V was trimmed by 0 bases and J by 4 bases, leaving 4 bases between them. Germline CDR1 and CDR2: GTSNPN and SVGIG (reference sequence). The CDR3: CAWSVRYEQYF. As DNA, the CDR3 is TGTGCCTGGAGTGTACGGTACGAGCAGTACTTC. The full variable domain, in which reference TRBV30 and TRBJ2-7 provide the parts outside the CDR3, is SQTIHQWPATLVQPVGSPLSLECTVEGTSNPNLYWYRQAAGRGLQLLFYSVGIGQISSEVPQNLSASRPQDRQFILSSKKLLLSDSGFYLCAWSVRYEQYFGPGTRLTVT.

The chain links TRBV6-5 to TRBJ2-1; D may correspond to TRBD1 or TRBD2 (6 bases each). Germline V CDR1 and CDR2: MNHEY, SVGAGI. Trimming removed 6 bases from V and 9 bases from J, with 21 bases in between. The CDR3 runs 15 residues. Here the CDR3 reads CASRTLGGGMAEQFF. The CDR3 bases are TGTGCCAGCAGGACCCTAGGAGGGGGGATGGCTGAGCAGTTCTTC.

This clonotype was seen a few times. The chain employs TRBV28 and TRBJ1-2, with 9 bases lining up with TRBD1. The J segment lost 5 bases and the V segment lost 7 bases, leaving 8 bases of the junction unmatched. This CDR3 is built from 14 residues. Germline V CDR1 and CDR2: MDHEN, SYDVKM. The CDR3, as DNA: TGTGCCAGCAATCCCGGGACAGGGAATTATGGCTACACCTTC. This gives the protein CASNPGTGNYGYTF.

This clonotype was seen more than once but under ten times. The chain joins TRBV28 to TRBJ2-3; possibly TRBD1 for D (6 bases). In germline, CDR1 is MDHEN, CDR2 SYDVKM. CDR3 length: 14 amino acids. V lost 5 bases, J lost 2 bases, and 11 bases lay in between. CDR3 region: CASSRHRATDTQYF. For the CDR3, the DNA is TGTGCCAGCAGTCGCCACAGGGCCACAGATACGCAGTATTTT.